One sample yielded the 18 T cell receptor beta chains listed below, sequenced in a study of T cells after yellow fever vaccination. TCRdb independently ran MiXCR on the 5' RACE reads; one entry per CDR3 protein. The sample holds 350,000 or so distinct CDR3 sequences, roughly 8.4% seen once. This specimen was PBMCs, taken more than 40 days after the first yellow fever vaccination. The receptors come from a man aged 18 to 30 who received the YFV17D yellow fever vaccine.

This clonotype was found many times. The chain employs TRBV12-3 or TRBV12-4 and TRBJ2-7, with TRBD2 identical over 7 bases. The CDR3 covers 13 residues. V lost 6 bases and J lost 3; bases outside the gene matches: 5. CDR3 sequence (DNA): TGTGCCAGCAGCCCGACTAGCAACTACGAGCAGTACTTC. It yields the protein CASSPTSNYEQYF.

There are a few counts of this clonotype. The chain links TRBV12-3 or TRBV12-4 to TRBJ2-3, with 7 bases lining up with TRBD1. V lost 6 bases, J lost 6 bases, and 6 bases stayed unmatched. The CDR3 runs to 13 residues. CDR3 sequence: CASRYTGVDTQYF. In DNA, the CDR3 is TGTGCCAGCAGGTATACAGGGGTGGATACGCAGTATTTT.

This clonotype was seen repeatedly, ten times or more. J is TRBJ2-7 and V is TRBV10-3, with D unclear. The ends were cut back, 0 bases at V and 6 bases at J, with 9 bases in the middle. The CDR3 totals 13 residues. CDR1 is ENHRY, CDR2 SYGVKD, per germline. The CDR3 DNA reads TGTGCCATCAGTGAGTCGGGGTCCGGCGAGCAGTACTTC. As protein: CAISESGSGEQYF.

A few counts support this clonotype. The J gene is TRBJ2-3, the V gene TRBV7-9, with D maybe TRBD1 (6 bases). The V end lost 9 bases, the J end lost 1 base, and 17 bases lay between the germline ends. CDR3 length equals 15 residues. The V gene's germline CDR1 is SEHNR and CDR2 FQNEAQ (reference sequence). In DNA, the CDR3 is TGTGCCAGTACCGTGGCAGGGGCTGGCACAGATACGCAGTATTTT. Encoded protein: CASTVAGAGTDTQYF.

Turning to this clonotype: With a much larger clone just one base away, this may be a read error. Here the CDR3 DNA reads TGTGCCAGCCGGGACAGAGATAATTCACCCCTCCACTTT. Encoded protein: CASRDRDNSPLHF. The chain combines TRBV7-9 with TRBJ1-6; 7 nucleotides align to TRBD1. J gave up 5 bases and V 8 bases, and 3 bases lay outside the gene matches. Germline V gene lookup returns CDR1 SEHNR and CDR2 FQNEAQ (reference sequence). The CDR3 consists of 13 residues.

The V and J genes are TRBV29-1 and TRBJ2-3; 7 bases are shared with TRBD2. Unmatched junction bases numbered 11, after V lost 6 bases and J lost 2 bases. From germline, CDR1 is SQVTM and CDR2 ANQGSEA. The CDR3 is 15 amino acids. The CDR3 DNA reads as TGCAGCGTGTGTCCGCCGGGAGGCTTCACAGATACGCAGTATTTT. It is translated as CSVCPPGGFTDTQYF.

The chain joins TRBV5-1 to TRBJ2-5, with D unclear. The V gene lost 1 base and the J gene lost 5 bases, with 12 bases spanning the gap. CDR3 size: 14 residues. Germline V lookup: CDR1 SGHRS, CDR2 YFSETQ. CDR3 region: CASSLISLRETQYF. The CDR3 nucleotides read TGCGCCAGCAGCTTGATCAGTCTGAGGGAGACCCAGTACTTC.

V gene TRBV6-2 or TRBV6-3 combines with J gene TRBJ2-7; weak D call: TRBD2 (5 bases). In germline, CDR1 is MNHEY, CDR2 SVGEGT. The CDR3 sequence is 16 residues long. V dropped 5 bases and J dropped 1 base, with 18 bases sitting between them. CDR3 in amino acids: CASSRPRTGISYEQYF. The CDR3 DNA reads TGTGCCAGCAGTCGCCCCCGGACGGGGATATCCTACGAGCAGTACTTC.

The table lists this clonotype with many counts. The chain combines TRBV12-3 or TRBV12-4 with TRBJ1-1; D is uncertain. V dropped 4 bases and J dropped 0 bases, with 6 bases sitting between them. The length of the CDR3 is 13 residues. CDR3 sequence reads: CASSSNLNTEAFF. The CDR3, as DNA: TGTGCCAGCAGTTCAAATTTGAACACTGAAGCTTTCTTT.

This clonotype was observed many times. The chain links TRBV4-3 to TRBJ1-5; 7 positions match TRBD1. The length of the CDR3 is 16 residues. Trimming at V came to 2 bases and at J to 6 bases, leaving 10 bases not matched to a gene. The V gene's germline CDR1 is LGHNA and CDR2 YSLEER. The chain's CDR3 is CASSQNGEGASQPQHF. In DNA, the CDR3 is TGCGCCAGCAGCCAAAATGGTGAGGGGGCGAGTCAGCCCCAGCATTTT.

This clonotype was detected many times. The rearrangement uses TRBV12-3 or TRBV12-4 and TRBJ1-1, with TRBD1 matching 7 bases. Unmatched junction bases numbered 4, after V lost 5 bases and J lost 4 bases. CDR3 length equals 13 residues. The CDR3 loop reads CASSEQGSTEAFF. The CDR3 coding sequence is TGTGCCAGCAGTGAACAGGGGAGCACTGAAGCTTTCTTT.

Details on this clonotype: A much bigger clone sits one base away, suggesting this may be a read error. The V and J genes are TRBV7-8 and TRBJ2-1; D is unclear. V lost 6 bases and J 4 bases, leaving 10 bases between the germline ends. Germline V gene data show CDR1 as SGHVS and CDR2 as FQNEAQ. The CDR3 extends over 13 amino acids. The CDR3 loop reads CASRLERYNEQFF. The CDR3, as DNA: TGTGCCAGCAGATTGGAACGTTACAATGAGCAGTTCTTC.

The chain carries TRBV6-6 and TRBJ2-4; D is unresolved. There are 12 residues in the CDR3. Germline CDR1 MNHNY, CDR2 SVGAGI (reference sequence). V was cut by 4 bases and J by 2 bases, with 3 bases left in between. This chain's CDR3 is CASSSSKNIQYF. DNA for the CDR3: TGTGCCAGCAGTTCGTCCAAAAACATTCAGTACTTC.

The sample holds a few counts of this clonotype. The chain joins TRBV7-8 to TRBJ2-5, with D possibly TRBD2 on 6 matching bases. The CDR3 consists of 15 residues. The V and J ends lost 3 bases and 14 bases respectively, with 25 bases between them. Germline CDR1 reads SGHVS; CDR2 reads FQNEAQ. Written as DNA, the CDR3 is TGTGCCAGCAGCTTCAGACTAGTCCCGCTTCCCCTCCCCTACTTC. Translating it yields CASSFRLVPLPLPYF.

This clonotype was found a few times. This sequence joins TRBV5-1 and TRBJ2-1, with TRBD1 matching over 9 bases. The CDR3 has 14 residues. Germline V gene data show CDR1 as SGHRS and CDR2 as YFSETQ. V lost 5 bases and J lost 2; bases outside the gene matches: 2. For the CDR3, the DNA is TGCGCCAGCAGAGGGACAGGGACCTACAATGAGCAGTTCTTC. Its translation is CASRGTGTYNEQFF.

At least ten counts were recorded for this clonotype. In DNA, the CDR3 is TGTGCCAGCAGCCCGGGACCCGGAGGTGGGACTGAAGCTTTCTTT. Its translation is CASSPGPGGGTEAFF. The chain joins TRBV9 to TRBJ1-1; D possibly corresponds to TRBD1 (5 bases). V was clipped by 4 bases and J by 5 bases, with 18 bases between them. This CDR3 contains 15 residues. The V gene's germline CDR1 is SGDLS and CDR2 YYNGEE.

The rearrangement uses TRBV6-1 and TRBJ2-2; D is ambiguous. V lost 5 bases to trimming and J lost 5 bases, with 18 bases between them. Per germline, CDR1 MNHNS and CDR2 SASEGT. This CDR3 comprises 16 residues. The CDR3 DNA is TGTGCCAGCAGTCCCCAGGCGGTAGTTGGAACCGGGGAGCTGTTTTTT. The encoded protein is CASSPQAVVGTGELFF.

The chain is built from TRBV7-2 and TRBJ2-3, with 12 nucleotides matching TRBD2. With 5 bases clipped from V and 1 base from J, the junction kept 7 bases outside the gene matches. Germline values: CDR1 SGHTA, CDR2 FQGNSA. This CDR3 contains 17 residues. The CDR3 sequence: CASSKRTSGDRTDTQYF. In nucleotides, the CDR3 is TGTGCCAGCAGCAAACGGACTAGCGGGGACCGCACAGATACGCAGTATTTT.